Relative to its sample, the clone carrying this TCR beta chain is medium-sized. These data belong to a study of HIV-infected patients and healthy controls. Trimming removed 4 bases from V and 2 bases from J; junction bases left unmatched: 4. The CDR3 has 14 residues. Per germline, CDR1 LGHNA and CDR2 YSLEER. Reverse transcription used around 500 ng RNA and constant-region primers for alpha and beta. Each of the alpha and beta chains got its own library through chain-specific third strand synthesis with indices. TCRdb independently ran MiXCR on the 5' RACE reads; one entry per CDR3 protein. Of some 7,600 distinct CDR3 sequences listed, 8% to 10% are singletons. The repertoire came from unfractionated whole blood and reflected all unsorted peripheral T cells.

Specimen: blood, collected before antiretroviral therapy. The origin of this receptor is an adult with HIV infection. The chain has TRBV4-3 and TRBJ2-7; 8 bases line up with TRBD1. CDR3 nucleotide sequence: TGCGCCAGCAGCCCGACAGGGGAAGCCTACGAGCAGTACTTC. It is translated as CASSPTGEAYEQYF.